Following are 18 T cell receptor beta chains from one sample sequenced in a study of cytomegalovirus exposure and HLA in healthy donors. The PCR employed 60 Vbeta primers together with 13 Jbeta primers. The method was immunoSEQ multiplex PCR; TCRdb's version includes in-frame clones alone and lacks a portion of them. The sample has roughly 190,000 clones; about 10% are singletons. Sequenced: PBMCs. These receptors all stem from a woman younger than 45 in good health and CMV-seropositive.

This clone turned up a few times. The V call is TRBV27, the J call TRBJ2-1; 12 nucleotides agree with TRBD2. Trimming took 2 bases from V and 7 from J; bases not matched to a gene: 3. This CDR3 contains 15 residues. Looked up from germline, CDR1 is MNHEY and CDR2 is SMNVEV (reference sequence). This CDR3 is CASSLLAGGRNEQFF. In DNA form, the CDR3 reads TGTGCCAGCAGTTTACTAGCGGGAGGGCGAAATGAGCAGTTCTTC.

The chain is built from TRBV6-1 and TRBJ2-7, with no clear D. Trimming pared 4 bases from V and 3 bases from J, leaving 10 bases between. Germline V gene data show CDR1 as MNHNS and CDR2 as SASEGT. CDR3 size: 13 residues. In DNA form, the CDR3 reads TGTGCCAGCAGTGGTGAGAGTTTCTACGAGCAGTACTTC. As protein: CASSGESFYEQYF.

Many counts were recorded for this clone. The chain carries TRBV29-1 and TRBJ1-2; tentatively, D is TRBD1 (6 bases). Germline CDR1 and CDR2: SQVTM and ANQGSEA. V lost 7 bases to trimming and J lost 0 bases, with 15 bases between them. The CDR3 spans 14 residues. In DNA, the CDR3 is TGCAGCGCCATGGACAGACAAGCTAACTATGGCTACACCTTC. Its protein is CSAMDRQANYGYTF.

The chain recombines TRBV11-2 with TRBJ2-4, with 8 bases matching TRBD1. The junction had 7 bases not matched to a gene; V was cut back by 5 bases and J by 13 bases. Germline-derived CDR1 and CDR2 are SGHAT and FQNNGV. CDR3 length: 12 amino acids. CDR3 region: CASSAIRQGQYF. CDR3 in DNA: TGTGCCAGCAGCGCCATTAGACAGGGGCAGTACTTC.

This chain links TRBV9 with TRBJ2-3; 13 nucleotides align to TRBD2. The CDR3 has 16 amino acids. Unmatched junction bases numbered 5, after V lost 4 bases and J lost 3 bases. Germline CDR1 is SGDLS and CDR2 is YYNGEE. CDR3 in amino acids: CASSPRTSGGTDTQYF. In DNA form, the CDR3 reads TGTGCCAGCAGCCCACGGACTAGCGGGGGAACAGATACGCAGTATTTT.

The chain joins TRBV7-2 to TRBJ1-1, with TRBD1 as a possible D gene (5 bases). CDR3 size: 14 residues. CDR1 is SGHTA, CDR2 FQGNSA, per germline. Trimming took 2 bases from V and 6 from J, leaving 13 bases between them. The CDR3 spells CASSLRQGSPEAFF. CDR3 bases: TGTGCCAGCAGCTTAAGGCAGGGAAGCCCTGAAGCTTTCTTT.

The rearrangement joins TRBV7-2 to TRBJ2-7, with 9 bases lining up with TRBD2. Trimming took 1 base from V and 5 from J; bases not matched to a gene: 3. The CDR3 extends over 14 amino acids. The V gene's germline CDR1 is SGHTA and CDR2 FQGNSA. CDR3 in amino acids: CASSLVGTSNEQYF. DNA for the CDR3: TGTGCCAGCAGCTTAGTTGGGACTAGCAACGAGCAGTACTTC. The variable domain in full, completed from reference TRBV7-2 and TRBJ2-7, reads GAGVSQSPSNKVTEKGKDVELRCDPISGHTALYWYRQSLGQGLEFLIYFQGNSAPDKSGLPSDRFSAERTGGSVSTLTIQRTQQEDSAVYLCASSLVGTSNEQYFGPGTRLTVT.

A word on this clone: One end of the junction does not line up with germline, which may come from a read error. The genes are TRBV10-3 and TRBJ2-5, with D possibly matching TRBD2 (7 bases). The germline CDR1 and CDR2 sequences are ENHRY and SYGVKD. The CDR3 has 16 amino acids. This CDR3 is CAISEGGGVQQGTQYF. The CDR3 nucleotides are TGTGCCATCAGTGAAGGAGGGGGGGTGCAACAAGGGACCCAGTACTTC.

The chain uses TRBV6-5 and TRBJ2-3; 7 bases line up with TRBD1. Germline loops: CDR1 MNHEY, CDR2 SVGAGI. This CDR3 spans 14 amino acids. The ends lost 6 bases at V and 1 base at J; junction bases unmatched: 4. The chain's CDR3 is CASRRDRGTDTQYF. CDR3 sequence (DNA): TGTGCCAGCAGAAGAGACAGGGGCACAGATACGCAGTATTTT.

In this sample, this clone turned up a few times. The gene calls are TRBV6-6 and TRBJ1-4, with TRBD1 as a possible D gene (6 bases). Germline values: CDR1 MNHNY, CDR2 SVGAGI (reference sequence). This CDR3 spans 15 amino acids. The V and J ends lost 5 bases and 11 bases respectively, with 21 bases between them. The CDR3 here is CASSGTSGETGKLFF. DNA for the CDR3: TGTGCCAGCAGTGGGACATCAGGGGAAACTGGTAAACTGTTTTTT.

This clone was counted a few times. The gene calls are TRBV19 and TRBJ2-7; D perhaps matches TRBD2 (5 bases). Germline CDR1 is LNHDA and CDR2 is SQIVND (reference sequence). Trimming shortened V by 5 bases and J by 2 bases, and 10 bases separated the two germline ends. The CDR3 contains 13 residues. CDR3 residues: CASSAGLTYEQYF. As DNA, the CDR3 is TGTGCCAGTAGTGCCGGACTTACCTACGAGCAGTACTTC.

The chain employs TRBV10-1 and TRBJ1-2; no definite D call. The germline V gene encodes CDR1 WNHNN and CDR2 SYGVQD (reference sequence). The CDR3 sequence is 13 residues long. Trimming pared 6 bases from V and 8 bases from J, leaving 16 bases between. The CDR3 region is CASSPDLTTGYTF. CDR3 nucleotides: TGCGCCAGCAGCCCCGATTTGACAACAGGCTACACCTTC.

The chain is built from TRBV5-4 and TRBJ2-7; 10 nucleotides line up with TRBD1. The CDR3 contains 14 residues. Germline trimming cut 4 bases from V and 5 bases from J; bases unmatched to any gene: 6. Germline CDR1 is SGHNT and CDR2 is YYREEE (reference sequence). This chain's CDR3 is CASSPGTGDHEQYF. Here the CDR3 DNA reads TGTGCCAGCAGCCCCGGGACAGGGGACCACGAGCAGTACTTC.

This clone was detected a few times. The chain joins TRBV7-8 to TRBJ2-5; D ambiguous. CDR3 size: 15 residues. Germline lookup yields CDR1 SGHVS and CDR2 FQNEAQ. The V end was cut by 2 bases, the J end by 0 bases, with 10 bases between. DNA for the CDR3: TGTGCCAGCAGCTTACATAGAGTGCACCAAGAGACCCAGTACTTC. This codes for CASSLHRVHQETQYF.

The CDR3 sequence is CASSPTRWTEAFF. The CDR3, as DNA: TGTGCCAGCAGTCCAACCCGGTGGACTGAAGCTTTCTTT. The chain carries TRBV27 and TRBJ1-1; no clear D. CDR3 length: 13 amino acids. Trimming removed 5 bases from V and 5 bases from J, with 12 bases in between. In germline, CDR1 is MNHEY, CDR2 SMNVEV (reference sequence).

This clone showed up just a few times. The chain combines TRBV5-4 with TRBJ1-1, with a possible D match to TRBD1 (5 bases). The V gene's germline CDR1 is SGHNT and CDR2 YYREEE (reference sequence). Trimming cost V 4 bases and J 3 bases, with 16 bases left between them. This CDR3 is built from 15 residues. Here the CDR3 reads CASSGGGNLDTEAFF. The CDR3 DNA is TGTGCCAGCAGCGGTGGGGGGAACCTCGACACTGAAGCTTTCTTT.

V is TRBV19 and J is TRBJ1-1; D might be TRBD1 (5 bases). V was shortened by 0 bases and J by 6 bases, with 17 bases between the two germline ends. The CDR3 sequence is 16 residues long. Germline V CDR1 and CDR2: LNHDA, SQIVND (reference sequence). The CDR3 coding sequence is TGTGCCAGTAGTATAGATAAGCCGGCAGGGATCCCTGAAGCTTTCTTT. Translation: CASSIDKPAGIPEAFF. Variable domain in full (rest from reference TRBV19 and TRBJ1-1): DGGITQSPKYLFRKEGQNVTLSCEQNLNHDAMYWYRQDPGQGLRLIYYSQIVNDFQKGDIAEGYSVSREKKESFPLTVTSAQKNPTAFYLCASSIDKPAGIPEAFFGQGTRLTVV.

This clone was picked up a small number of times. CDR3 nucleotide sequence: TGCGCCAGCAGCCTAACAGGGGACGACTATGGCTACACCTTC. Residues: CASSLTGDDYGYTF. The genes are TRBV5-1 and TRBJ1-2; 7 bases align to TRBD1. The CDR3 extends over 14 amino acids. CDR1 and CDR2 from the germline V gene are SGHRS and YFSETQ. Trimming at V came to 4 bases and at J to 3 bases, leaving 6 bases not matched to a gene.